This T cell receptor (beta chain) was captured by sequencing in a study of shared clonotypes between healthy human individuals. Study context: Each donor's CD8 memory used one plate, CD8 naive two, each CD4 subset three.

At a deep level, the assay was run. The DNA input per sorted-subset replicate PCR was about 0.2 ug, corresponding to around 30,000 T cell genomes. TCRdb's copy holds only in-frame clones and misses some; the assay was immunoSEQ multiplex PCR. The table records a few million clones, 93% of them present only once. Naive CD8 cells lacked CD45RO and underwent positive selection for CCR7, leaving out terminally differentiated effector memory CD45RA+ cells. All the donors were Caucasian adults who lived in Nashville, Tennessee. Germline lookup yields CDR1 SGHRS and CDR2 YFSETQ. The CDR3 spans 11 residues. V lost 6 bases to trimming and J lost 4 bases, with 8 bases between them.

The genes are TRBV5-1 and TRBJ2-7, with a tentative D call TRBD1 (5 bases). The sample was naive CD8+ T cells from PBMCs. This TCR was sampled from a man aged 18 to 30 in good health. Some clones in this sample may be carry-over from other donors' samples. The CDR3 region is CASTDTYEQYF. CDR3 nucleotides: TGCGCCAGCACGGACACTTACGAGCAGTACTTC.